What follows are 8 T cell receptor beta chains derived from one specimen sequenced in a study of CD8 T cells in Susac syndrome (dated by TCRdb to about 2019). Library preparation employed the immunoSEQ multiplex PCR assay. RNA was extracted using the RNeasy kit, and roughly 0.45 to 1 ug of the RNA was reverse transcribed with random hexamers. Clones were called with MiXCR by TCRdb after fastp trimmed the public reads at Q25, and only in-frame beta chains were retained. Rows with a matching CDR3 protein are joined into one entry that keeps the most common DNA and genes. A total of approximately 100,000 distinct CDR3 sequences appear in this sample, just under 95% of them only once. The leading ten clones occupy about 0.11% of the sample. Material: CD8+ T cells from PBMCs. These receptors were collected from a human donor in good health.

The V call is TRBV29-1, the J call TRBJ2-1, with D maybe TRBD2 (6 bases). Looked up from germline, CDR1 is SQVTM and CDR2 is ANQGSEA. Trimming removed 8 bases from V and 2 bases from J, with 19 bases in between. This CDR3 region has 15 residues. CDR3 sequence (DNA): TGCAGCCTACGGGGCGGGGCGGGCCCCTACAATGAGCAGTTCTTC. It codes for CSLRGGAGPYNEQFF.

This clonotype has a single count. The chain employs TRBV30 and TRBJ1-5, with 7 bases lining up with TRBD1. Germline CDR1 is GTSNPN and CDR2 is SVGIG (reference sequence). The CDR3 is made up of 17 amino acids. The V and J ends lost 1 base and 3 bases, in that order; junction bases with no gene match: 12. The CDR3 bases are TGTGCCTGGAGTGCCGGCCGATTGGGACAGTCCAATCAGCCCCAGCATTTT. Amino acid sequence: CAWSAGRLGQSNQPQHF.

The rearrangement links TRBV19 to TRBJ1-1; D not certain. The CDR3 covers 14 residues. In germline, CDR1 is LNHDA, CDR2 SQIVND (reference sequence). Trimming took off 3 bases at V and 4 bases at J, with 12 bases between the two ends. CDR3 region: CASSIWGSGTEAFF. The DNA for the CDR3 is TGTGCCAGTAGTATTTGGGGTAGCGGCACTGAAGCTTTCTTT.

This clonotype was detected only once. DNA for the CDR3: TGCAGTGCCTCGATGGGCGGGAGGGCCGCTCGAGAGCAGTACTTC. Encoded protein: CSASMGGRAAREQYF. This chain joins TRBV20-1 and TRBJ2-7, with TRBD2 matching 9 bases. This CDR3 has 15 residues. CDR1 is DFQATT and CDR2 is SNEGSKA in the germline V gene (reference sequence). V was pared by 6 bases and J by 7 bases, with 16 bases of the junction left unmatched.

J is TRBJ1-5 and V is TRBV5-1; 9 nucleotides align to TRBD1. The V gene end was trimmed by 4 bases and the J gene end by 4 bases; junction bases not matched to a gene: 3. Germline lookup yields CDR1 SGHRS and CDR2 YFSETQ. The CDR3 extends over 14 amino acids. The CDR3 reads CASSIGTGNQPQHF. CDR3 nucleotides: TGCGCCAGCAGCATTGGGACAGGGAATCAGCCCCAGCATTTT.

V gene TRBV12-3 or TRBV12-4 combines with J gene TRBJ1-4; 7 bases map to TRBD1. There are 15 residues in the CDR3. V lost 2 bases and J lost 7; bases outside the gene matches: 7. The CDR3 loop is CASSLSGAGGEKLFF. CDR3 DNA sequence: TGTGCCAGCAGTTTATCCGGGGCAGGGGGTGAAAAACTGTTTTTT.

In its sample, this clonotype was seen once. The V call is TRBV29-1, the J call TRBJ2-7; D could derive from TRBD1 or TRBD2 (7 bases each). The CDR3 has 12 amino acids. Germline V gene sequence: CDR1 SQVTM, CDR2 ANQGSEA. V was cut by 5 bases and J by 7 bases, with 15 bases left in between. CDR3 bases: TGCAGCGTTTACAACAGGGGAGGGGAGCAGTACTTC. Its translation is CSVYNRGGEQYF.

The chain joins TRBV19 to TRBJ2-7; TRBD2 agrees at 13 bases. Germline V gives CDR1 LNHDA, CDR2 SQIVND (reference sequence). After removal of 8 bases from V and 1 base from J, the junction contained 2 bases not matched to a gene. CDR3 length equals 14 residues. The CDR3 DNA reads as TGTGCCAGTGGACTAGCGGGAGTGTCCTACGAGCAGTACTTC. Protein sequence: CASGLAGVSYEQYF.